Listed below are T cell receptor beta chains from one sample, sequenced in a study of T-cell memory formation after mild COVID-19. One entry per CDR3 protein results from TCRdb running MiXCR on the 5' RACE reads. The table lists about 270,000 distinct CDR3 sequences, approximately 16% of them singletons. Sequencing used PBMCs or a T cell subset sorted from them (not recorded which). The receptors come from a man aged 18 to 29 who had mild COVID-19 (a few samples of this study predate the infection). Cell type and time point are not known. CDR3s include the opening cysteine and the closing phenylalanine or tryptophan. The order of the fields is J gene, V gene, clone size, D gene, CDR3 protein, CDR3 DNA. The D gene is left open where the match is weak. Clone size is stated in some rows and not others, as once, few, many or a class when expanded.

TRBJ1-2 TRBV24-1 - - CATRPGGYGHGYTF TGTGCCACCCGGCCCGGGGGCTACGGACATGGCTACACCTTC
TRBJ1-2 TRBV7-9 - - CASSQTEIYGYTF TGTGCCAGCAGCCAGACAGAGATCTATGGCTACACCTTC
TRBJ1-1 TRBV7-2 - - CASSSAVRAFF TGTGCCAGCAGCTCGGCGGTTAGAGCTTTCTTT
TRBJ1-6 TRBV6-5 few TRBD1 CASSGQGSSPLHF TGTGCCAGCAGTGGACAGGGTAGTTCACCCCTCCACTTT
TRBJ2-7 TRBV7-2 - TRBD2 CASSHSLAGGRHEQYF TGTGCCAGCAGCCACTCTCTAGCGGGAGGGCGCCACGAGCAGTACTTC
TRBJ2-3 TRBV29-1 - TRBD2 CSVEILAGNPGDTQYF TGCAGCGTTGAGATACTAGCGGGGAATCCCGGAGATACGCAGTATTTT
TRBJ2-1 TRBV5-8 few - CASSLVAQREEQFF TGTGCCAGCAGCTTGGTGGCACAGAGAGAGGAGCAGTTCTTC
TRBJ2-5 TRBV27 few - CASSPTPGGRGQETQYF TGTGCCAGCAGTCCCACTCCCGGGGGTAGGGGCCAAGAGACCCAGTACTTC
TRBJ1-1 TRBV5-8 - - CASSRRVSYTEAFF TGTGCCAGCAGCCGCAGGGTCTCGTACACTGAAGCTTTCTTT
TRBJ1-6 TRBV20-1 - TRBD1 CSARSKAGTGYSPLHF TGCAGTGCTAGATCCAAGGCGGGGACAGGGTATTCACCCCTCCACTTT
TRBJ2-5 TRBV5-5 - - CASSLGWGQETQYF TGTGCCAGCAGCTTGGGCTGGGGACAAGAGACCCAGTACTTC
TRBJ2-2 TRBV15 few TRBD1 CATSRDRVAGELFF TGTGCCACCAGCCGGGACAGGGTTGCCGGGGAGCTGTTTTTT
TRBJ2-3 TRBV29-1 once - CSVVGPDPQYF TGCAGCGTTGTGGGGCCAGATCCGCAGTATTTT
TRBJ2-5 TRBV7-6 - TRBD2 CASSPLAGGGETQYF TGTGCCAGCAGCCCTTTAGCGGGAGGGGGAGAGACCCAGTACTTC
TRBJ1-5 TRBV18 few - CASSESRDQPQHF TGTGCCAGCTCAGAGAGTCGAGATCAGCCCCAGCATTTT
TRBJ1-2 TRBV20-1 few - CSAMVGNYGYTF TGCAGTGCTATGGTCGGAAATTATGGCTACACCTTC
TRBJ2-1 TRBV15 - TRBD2 CATSISGGKQFF TGTGCCACCAGCATTAGCGGGGGAAAGCAGTTCTTC
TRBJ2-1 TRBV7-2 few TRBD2 CASSATSGSQFF TGTGCCAGCAGCGCGACTAGCGGGTCGCAGTTCTTC
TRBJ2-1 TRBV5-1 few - CASSLQGGSSYNEQFF TGCGCCAGCAGCTTACAGGGGGGGAGCTCCTACAATGAGCAGTTCTTC
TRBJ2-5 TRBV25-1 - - CASSELRGPGTQYF TGTGCCAGCAGTGAACTACGAGGGCCCGGGACCCAGTACTTC
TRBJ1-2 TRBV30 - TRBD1 CAWDRGYGYTF TGTGCCTGGGACAGGGGCTATGGCTACACCTTC
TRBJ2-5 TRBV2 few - CATTSSGETQYF TGTGCCACTACCTCCTCTGGTGAGACCCAGTACTTC
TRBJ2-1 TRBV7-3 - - CASSPIGASNEQFF TGTGCCAGCAGCCCTATAGGGGCCAGCAATGAGCAGTTCTTC
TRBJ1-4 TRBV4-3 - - CASSQGVVLGLTNEKLFF TGCGCCAGCAGCCAAGGGGTGGTTTTGGGGCTCACTAATGAAAAACTGTTTTTT
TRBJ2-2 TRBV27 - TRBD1 CASSSDRASGELFF TGTGCCAGCAGTTCCGACAGGGCTAGCGGGGAGCTGTTTTTT
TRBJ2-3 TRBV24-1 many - CATSDLLKDTQYF TGTGCCACCAGTGATTTGCTAAAGGATACGCAGTATTTT
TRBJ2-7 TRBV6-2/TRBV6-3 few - CASSYRESEQYF TGTGCCAGCAGTTACCGTGAGTCCGAGCAGTACTTC
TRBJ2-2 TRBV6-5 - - CASSPAGAGNTGELFF TGTGCCAGCAGCCCGGCCGGGGCAGGCAACACCGGGGAGCTGTTTTTT
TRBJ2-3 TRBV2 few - CASSSGTFSTDTQYF TGTGCCAGCAGCTCTGGGACCTTTAGCACAGATACGCAGTATTTT
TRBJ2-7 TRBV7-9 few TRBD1 CASSPGQGTSYEQYF TGTGCCAGCAGCCCGGGACAGGGGACTAGCTACGAGCAGTACTTC
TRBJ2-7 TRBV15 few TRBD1 CATSRGQGVSYEQYF TGTGCCACCAGCAGAGGACAGGGTGTCTCCTACGAGCAGTACTTC
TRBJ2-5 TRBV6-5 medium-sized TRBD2 CASSYSGLAGGETQYF TGTGCCAGCAGTTACTCGGGACTAGCGGGGGGAGAGACCCAGTACTTC
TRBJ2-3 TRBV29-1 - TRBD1 CSVGQGGTDTQYF TGCAGCGTTGGACAGGGTGGCACAGATACGCAGTATTTT
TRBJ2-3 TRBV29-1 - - CSVRGQNTQYF TGCAGCGTTCGGGGGCAGAATACGCAGTATTTT
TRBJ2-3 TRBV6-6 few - CASSYSARQGTDTQYF TGTGCCAGCAGTTACTCGGCTAGACAGGGCACAGATACGCAGTATTTT
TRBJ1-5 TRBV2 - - CASSKSNQPQHF TGTGCCAGTAGTAAGAGCAATCAGCCCCAGCATTTT
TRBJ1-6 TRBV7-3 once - CASSSSPGQSPLHF TGTGCCAGCAGTTCAAGCCCCGGACAGTCACCCCTCCACTTT
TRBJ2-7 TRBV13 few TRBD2 CASSSKRGTYEQYF TGTGCCAGCAGCTCAAAGCGGGGTACCTACGAGCAGTACTTC
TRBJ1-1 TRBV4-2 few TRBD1 CASSRNRGENTEAFF TGTGCCAGCAGCCGAAACAGGGGCGAGAACACTGAAGCTTTCTTT
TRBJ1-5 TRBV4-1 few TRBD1 CASSQDPQGAGQPQHF TGCGCCAGCAGCCAAGATCCTCAGGGGGCAGGTCAGCCCCAGCATTTT
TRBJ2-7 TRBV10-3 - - CAAKGLSGYEQYF TGTGCCGCAAAAGGTCTTAGCGGCTACGAGCAGTACTTC
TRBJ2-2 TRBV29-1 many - CSVERANTGELFF TGCAGCGTTGAAAGGGCGAACACCGGGGAGCTGTTTTTT
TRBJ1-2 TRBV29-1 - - CSVERGNYGYTF TGCAGCGTTGAAAGGGGTAACTATGGCTACACCTTC
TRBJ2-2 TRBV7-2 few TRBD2 CASSLLPSGGTGELFF TGTGCCAGCAGCTTATTGCCTAGCGGGGGGACCGGGGAGCTGTTTTTT
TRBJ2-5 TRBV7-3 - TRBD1 CASSRDRGSETQYF TGTGCCAGCAGCCGGGACAGGGGTTCGGAGACCCAGTACTTC